A single sample is the source of the 30 T cell receptor beta chains below, sequenced in a study of cytomegalovirus exposure and HLA in healthy donors. Sequencing was performed with immunoSEQ multiplex PCR; in TCRdb, only in-frame clones are kept and a portion is missing. This table holds tens of thousands of clones, 70% to 90% found once. The source material was PBMCs. Receptor source: a man younger than 40 in good health and CMV-seronegative.

This chain links TRBV5-4 with TRBJ2-5, with TRBD2 matching 13 bases. V shed 4 bases, J shed 5 bases, and the junction held 8 bases outside the gene matches. Germline V gene data show CDR1 as SGHNT and CDR2 as YYREEE (reference sequence). The CDR3 extends over 16 amino acids. CDR3 nucleotide sequence: TGTGCCAGCAGCCCAGGACTAGCGGGGGTAGCGGAGACCCAGTACTTC. Protein sequence: CASSPGLAGVAETQYF.

The rearrangement joins TRBV27 to TRBJ1-2; 8 bases agree with TRBD1. The length of the CDR3 is 14 residues. V was clipped by 9 bases and J by 4 bases; unmatched bases: 10. Per germline, CDR1 MNHEY and CDR2 SMNVEV (reference sequence). This chain's CDR3 is CASTRGQGSYGYTF. The CDR3 DNA reads as TGTGCCAGTACCCGAGGACAGGGTTCCTATGGCTACACCTTC.

J is TRBJ2-2 and V is TRBV4-3; D remains unclear. Trimming took 4 bases from V and 1 from J, leaving 13 bases between them. Germline CDR1 is LGHNA and CDR2 is YSLEER. The CDR3 length is 16 residues. The DNA of the CDR3 is TGCGCCAGCAGCCTTTCCAACGTCGGGAACACCGGGGAGCTGTTTTTT. Its translation is CASSLSNVGNTGELFF.

This clone was observed once. The chain is built from TRBV7-2 and TRBJ1-1, with D possibly matching TRBD1 (5 bases). The CDR3 loop spans 14 amino acids. V lost 2 bases, J lost 3 bases, and 10 bases lay in between. The germline V gene encodes CDR1 SGHTA and CDR2 FQGNSA. The CDR3 region has the DNA TGTGCCAGCAGCTTAATCGGGGGGGACACTGAAGCTTTCTTT. It specifies CASSLIGGDTEAFF.

CDR3 coding DNA: TGTGCCAGCAGCGACCGGGACAGGGGTGAAAAACTGTTTTTT. This encodes CASSDRDRGEKLFF. This chain connects TRBV5-4 to TRBJ1-4, with 10 bases matching TRBD1. With 4 bases clipped from V and 7 bases from J, the junction kept 4 bases outside the gene matches. The CDR3 extends over 14 amino acids. The germline CDR1 and CDR2 sequences are SGHNT and YYREEE (reference sequence).

This clone was detected only a few times. The gene calls are TRBV30 and TRBJ2-2, with a tentative D call TRBD2 (6 bases). Trimming cost V 0 bases and J 6 bases, with 26 bases left between them. CDR3 length equals 19 residues. The germline gives CDR1 GTSNPN, CDR2 SVGIG (reference sequence). The CDR3 DNA reads as TGTGCCTGGAGTGTACCTCCGGGACTTGGGTTTGGTCAGGCCGGGGAGCTGTTTTTT. Amino acids: CAWSVPPGLGFGQAGELFF.

The rearrangement joins TRBV18 to TRBJ1-4, with 11 positions matching TRBD1. CDR1 KGHSH and CDR2 LQKENI come from the germline V gene. Trimming took 5 bases from V and 7 from J; bases not matched to a gene: 3. This CDR3 spans 14 amino acids. CDR3 DNA sequence: TGTGCCAGCTCAACCGGGACAGGGGGTGAAAAACTGTTTTTT. Translating gives CASSTGTGGEKLFF.

The chain is built from TRBV10-3 and TRBJ2-1; 8 nucleotides agree with TRBD2. The CDR3 runs 16 residues. V was pared by 7 bases and J by 5 bases, with 13 bases of the junction left unmatched. CDR1 is ENHRY, CDR2 SYGVKD, per germline. CDR3 sequence (DNA): TGTGCCATCATGAGTAGCGGGGCCCCATACAACAATGAGCAGTTCTTC. It yields the protein CAIMSSGAPYNNEQFF.

On this clone: At one of its ends the junction is not consistent with the germline gene, which may arise from a read error. The genes are TRBV29-1 and TRBJ2-5, with a weak D call TRBD2 (5 bases). Germline V lookup: CDR1 SQVTM, CDR2 ANQGSEA. The CDR3 length is 13 residues. The CDR3 region has the DNA TGCAGCGGGCGCGGGCAGCTCCAAGAAACCCAGTACTTC. Protein sequence: CSGRGQLQETQYF. The full variable domain, completed using reference TRBV29-1 and TRBJ2-5, is SAVISQKPSRDICQRGTSLTIQCQVDSQVTMMFWYRQQPGQSLTLIATANQGSEATYESGFVIDKFPISRPNLTFSTLTVSNMSPEDSSIYLCSGRGQLQETQYFGPGTRLLVL.

The chain combines TRBV5-5 with TRBJ1-2; 7 bases are shared with TRBD1. This CDR3 spans 14 amino acids. V shed 1 base and J 4 bases; nucleotides not matched to a gene: 4. Germline CDR1 SGHKS, CDR2 YYEKEE (reference sequence). Here the CDR3 DNA reads TGTGCCAGCAGCTTGTCTCAGGGGGTCTATGGCTACACCTTC. Translated: CASSLSQGVYGYTF.

This clone came up many times. The chain uses TRBV6-5 and TRBJ2-7; 9 bases line up with TRBD1. Germline loops: CDR1 MNHEY, CDR2 SVGAGI. V shed 4 bases and J 4 bases; nucleotides not matched to a gene: 5. The CDR3 is made up of 14 amino acids. The CDR3 region has the DNA TGTGCCAGCAGTTTTGGACAGGGGAAGTACGAGCAGTACTTC. Protein product: CASSFGQGKYEQYF.

This clone was recorded a few times. The genes are TRBV2 and TRBJ1-2; 7 bases are a match to TRBD1. V shed 11 bases, J shed 1 base, and the junction held 7 bases outside the gene matches. The CDR3 consists of 13 residues. Looked up from germline, CDR1 is SNHLY and CDR2 is FYNNEI. The CDR3 coding sequence is TGTGCCGGGGACAGACTCTTTAACTATGGCTACACCTTC. Translation gives CAGDRLFNYGYTF.

The V call is TRBV5-1, the J call TRBJ2-2; D might be TRBD2 (5 bases). V was shortened by 4 bases and J by 2 bases, with 12 bases between the two germline ends. The CDR3 contains 15 residues. Germline lookup yields CDR1 SGHRS and CDR2 YFSETQ. The CDR3 sequence is CASSEREINTGELFF. DNA of the CDR3: TGCGCCAGCAGCGAAAGGGAGATCAACACCGGGGAGCTGTTTTTT.

The CDR3 DNA reads TGCGCCAGCAGCCAAGATCCAAGACAAAACGGGGAGCTGTTTTTT. Protein product: CASSQDPRQNGELFF. The chain combines TRBV4-3 with TRBJ2-2, with D unresolved. V lost 0 bases and J lost 7, with 12 bases in between. The CDR3 has 15 residues. Germline CDR1 LGHNA, CDR2 YSLEER.

The chain uses TRBV9 and TRBJ2-7; possibly TRBD1 for D (7 bases). V dropped 4 bases and J dropped 3 bases, with 17 bases sitting between them. CDR1 and CDR2 from the germline V gene are SGDLS and YYNGEE. This CDR3 is built from 15 residues. The CDR3 nucleotides are TGTGCCAGCAGCCCCGGGGGTCGACAGGGCTACGAGCAGTACTTC. It translates to CASSPGGRQGYEQYF.

The chain combines TRBV28 with TRBJ1-5; D call uncertain. There are 13 residues in the CDR3. V lost 4 bases and J lost 4, with 8 bases in between. Germline V gene data show CDR1 as MDHEN and CDR2 as SYDVKM. Here the CDR3 DNA reads TGTGCCAGCAGTTCCTTCGTAAATCAGCCCCAGCATTTT. Translating gives CASSSFVNQPQHF.

This rearrangement joins TRBV12-5 to TRBJ2-1, with 7 positions matching TRBD1. Germline CDR1 LGHNT, CDR2 FRNRAP. The CDR3 sequence is 13 residues long. V gave up 6 bases and J gave up 5 bases; unmatched junction bases: 4. In DNA form, the CDR3 reads TGTGCTAGTGGAGACACAGGGGACAATGAGCAGTTCTTC. This translates into CASGDTGDNEQFF.

The chain employs TRBV7-8 and TRBJ2-5; TRBD2 matches at 7 bases. Germline CDR1 and CDR2: SGHVS and FQNEAQ. V lost 8 bases to trimming and J lost 1 base; unmatched junction nucleotides: 4. The CDR3 consists of 13 residues. The CDR3 DNA follows: TGTGCCAGCGTCGTAGCGGGCCAAGAGACCCAGTACTTC. This gives the protein CASVVAGQETQYF.

The rearrangement links TRBV18 to TRBJ1-5, with D possibly TRBD1 on 5 matching bases. Per germline, CDR1 KGHSH and CDR2 LQKENI. V shed 6 bases and J shed 6 bases, with 24 bases lying between them. This CDR3 region has 17 residues. Here the CDR3 reads CASSPTAPVGGGQPQHF. CDR3 in DNA: TGTGCCAGCTCTCCCACGGCCCCGGTTGGGGGGGGTCAGCCCCAGCATTTT.

J is TRBJ1-3 and V is TRBV5-1, with D perhaps matching TRBD1 (5 bases). The length of the CDR3 is 14 residues. The V end was cut by 5 bases, the J end by 0 bases, with 9 bases between. In germline, CDR1 is SGHRS, CDR2 YFSETQ. The CDR3 protein is CASSLQVSGNTIYF. Written as DNA, the CDR3 is TGCGCCAGCAGTCTACAGGTCTCTGGAAACACCATATATTTT.

The chain joins TRBV5-4 to TRBJ2-4, with 8 positions matching TRBD2. The V and J ends lost 4 bases and 6 bases, in that order; junction bases with no gene match: 15. The length of the CDR3 is 17 residues. Germline V gene data show CDR1 as SGHNT and CDR2 as YYREEE (reference sequence). The CDR3 DNA is TGTGCCAGCAGCCCTCGGGAGGGGCCCGGGGTTGGAAACATTCAGTACTTC. Translation gives CASSPREGPGVGNIQYF. Full variable domain (missing parts from reference TRBV5-4 and TRBJ2-4): ETGVTQSPTHLIKTRGQQVTLRCSSQSGHNTVSWYQQALGQGPQFIFQYYREEENGRGNFPPRFSGLQFPNYSSELNVNALELDDSALYLCASSPREGPGVGNIQYFGAGTRLSVL.

This clone was counted between two and nine times. The chain employs TRBV30 and TRBJ2-2; D call uncertain. Trimming cost V 3 bases and J 7 bases, with 6 bases left between them. Looked up from germline, CDR1 is GTSNPN and CDR2 is SVGIG (reference sequence). This CDR3 contains 11 residues. The CDR3 spells CAWRFYGELFF. Written as DNA, the CDR3 is TGTGCCTGGAGATTCTACGGGGAGCTGTTTTTT.

The rearrangement uses TRBV7-2 and TRBJ1-5; TRBD1 is a possible D gene (5 bases). CDR1 and CDR2 (germline): SGHTA, FQGNSA. Trimming removed 3 bases at V and 7 bases at J, with 10 bases between. CDR3 length: 13 amino acids. The CDR3 loop is CASSFSGHQPQHF. The DNA of the CDR3 is TGTGCCAGCAGCTTTTCAGGGCACCAGCCCCAGCATTTT.

The chain carries TRBV6-1 and TRBJ2-3, with D unclear. Trimming took 7 bases from V and 3 from J, leaving 8 bases between them. This CDR3 region has 12 residues. Germline lookup yields CDR1 MNHNS and CDR2 SASEGT. DNA of the CDR3: TGTGCCAGCATATCCTTGACAGATACGCAGTATTTT. Protein: CASISLTDTQYF.

This clone was detected only a few times. The rearrangement links TRBV5-4 to TRBJ2-7; 9 bases line up with TRBD2. CDR1 and CDR2 from the germline V gene are SGHNT and YYREEE (reference sequence). The CDR3 length is 14 residues. Unmatched junction bases numbered 4, after V lost 2 bases and J lost 4 bases. Here the CDR3 reads CASSFSGSKYEQYV. As DNA, the CDR3 is TGTGCCAGCAGCTTTAGCGGGAGCAAGTACGAGCAGTACGTC.

V is TRBV5-1 and J is TRBJ1-2, with D unclear. The germline gives CDR1 SGHRS, CDR2 YFSETQ. V gave up 4 bases and J gave up 2 bases, with 15 bases separating them. This CDR3 has 15 amino acids. The CDR3 nucleotides read TGCGCCAGCAGCCCGCGGCCGGGAGGGAACTATGGCTACACCTTC. It codes for CASSPRPGGNYGYTF.

The V call is TRBV5-6, the J call TRBJ1-1, with D perhaps matching TRBD1 (6 bases). Trimming took 4 bases from V and 3 from J, leaving 13 bases between them. Germline V gene sequence: CDR1 SGHDT, CDR2 YYEEEE. This CDR3 has 14 amino acids. The CDR3 region has the DNA TGTGCCAGCAGCCCGGGGGGGCGGGACACTGAAGCTTTCTTT. Translating gives CASSPGGRDTEAFF.

The chain links TRBV7-2 to TRBJ2-2; D remains ambiguous. V gave up 5 bases and J gave up 11 bases, with 15 bases separating them. Germline V gene data show CDR1 as SGHTA and CDR2 as FQGNSA. CDR3 length: 13 amino acids. CDR3 loop: CASSRYRSFELFF. CDR3 coding DNA: TGTGCCAGCAGCAGATATAGAAGTTTCGAGCTGTTTTTT.

The chain is built from TRBV4-1 and TRBJ2-1, with TRBD1 as a possible D gene (6 bases). The V end lost 3 bases, the J end lost 3 bases, and 9 bases lay between the germline ends. Germline V gene sequence: CDR1 MGHRA, CDR2 YSYEKL. The CDR3 extends over 14 amino acids. This chain's CDR3 is CASSQGTSYNEQFF. The CDR3 DNA sequence: TGCGCCAGCAGCCAGGGGACAAGCTACAATGAGCAGTTCTTC.

This chain joins TRBV27 and TRBJ2-1; D ambiguous. There are 13 residues in the CDR3. Trimming removed 6 bases at V and 0 bases at J, with 6 bases between. Germline CDR1 and CDR2: MNHEY and SMNVEV (reference sequence). The CDR3 spells CASRMSSYNEQFF. The CDR3 coding sequence is TGTGCCAGCAGGATGAGCTCCTACAATGAGCAGTTCTTC.